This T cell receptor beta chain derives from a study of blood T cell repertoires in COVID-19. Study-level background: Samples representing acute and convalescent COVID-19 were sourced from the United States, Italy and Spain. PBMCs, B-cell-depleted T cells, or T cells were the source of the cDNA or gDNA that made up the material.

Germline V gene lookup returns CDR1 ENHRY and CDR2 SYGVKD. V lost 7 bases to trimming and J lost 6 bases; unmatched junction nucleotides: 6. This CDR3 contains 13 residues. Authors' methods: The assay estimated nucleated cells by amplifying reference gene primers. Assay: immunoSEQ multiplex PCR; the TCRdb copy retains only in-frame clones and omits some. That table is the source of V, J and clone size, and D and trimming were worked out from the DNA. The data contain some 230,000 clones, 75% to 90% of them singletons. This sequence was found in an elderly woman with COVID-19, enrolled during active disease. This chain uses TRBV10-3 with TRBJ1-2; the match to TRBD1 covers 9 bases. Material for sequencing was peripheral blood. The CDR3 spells CAITPDRGHGYTF. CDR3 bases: TGTGCCATCACTCCGGACAGGGGCCATGGCTACACCTTC.